The clone carrying this T cell receptor (beta chain) was counted many times. Its antigen is not identified. The CDR3 is cut off 3 residues early in the read; its end comes from the germline J gene. Here immunoSEQ multiplex PCR was the method, and the copy in TCRdb shows in-frame clones only, minus some. The sample was found to contain about 35,000 clones, and every one recurs. The entry originates in a study of T cell clonality in common variable immunodeficiency. General study findings and limits: T cell subpopulation sequencing would be needed to explain CVID clonality. In common variable immunodeficiency, TCR beta chains reportedly carried fewer deletions and N-nucleotide insertions. CVID subjects had higher TCRbeta clonality than healthy controls, most marked in about a third.

No CVID subject was ill or on immunomodulatory drugs when sampled. Germline loops: CDR1 SGHRS, CDR2 YFSETQ. The CDR3 runs to 15 residues. V dropped 0 bases and J dropped 4; count of bases not matched to a gene: 4. The sequence came from a human donor with common variable immunodeficiency. Sample: peripheral blood mononuclear cells. The chain couples TRBV5-1 to TRBJ1-1; 9 bases fit TRBD1. The part of the CDR3 DNA that was read is TGCGCCAGCAGCTTGGAACCGGGACAGGGCACTGAA. It translates to CASSLEPGQGTE. The whole CDR3 region reads CASSLEPGQGTEAFF.